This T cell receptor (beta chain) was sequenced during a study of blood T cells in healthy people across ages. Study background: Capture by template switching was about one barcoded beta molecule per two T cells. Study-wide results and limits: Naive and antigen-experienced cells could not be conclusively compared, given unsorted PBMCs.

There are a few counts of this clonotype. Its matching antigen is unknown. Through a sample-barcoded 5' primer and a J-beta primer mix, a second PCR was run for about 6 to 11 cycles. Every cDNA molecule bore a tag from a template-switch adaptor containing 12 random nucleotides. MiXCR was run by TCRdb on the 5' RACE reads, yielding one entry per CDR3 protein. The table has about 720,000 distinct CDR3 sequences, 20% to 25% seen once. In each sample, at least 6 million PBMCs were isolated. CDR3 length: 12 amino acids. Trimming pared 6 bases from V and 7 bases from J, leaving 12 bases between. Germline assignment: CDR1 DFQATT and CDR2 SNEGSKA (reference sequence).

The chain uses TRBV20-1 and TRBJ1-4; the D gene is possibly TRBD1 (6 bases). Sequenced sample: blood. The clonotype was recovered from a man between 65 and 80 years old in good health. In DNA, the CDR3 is TGCAGTGCATTCTGGGGGCTTGAAAAACTGTTTTTT. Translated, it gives CSAFWGLEKLFF.